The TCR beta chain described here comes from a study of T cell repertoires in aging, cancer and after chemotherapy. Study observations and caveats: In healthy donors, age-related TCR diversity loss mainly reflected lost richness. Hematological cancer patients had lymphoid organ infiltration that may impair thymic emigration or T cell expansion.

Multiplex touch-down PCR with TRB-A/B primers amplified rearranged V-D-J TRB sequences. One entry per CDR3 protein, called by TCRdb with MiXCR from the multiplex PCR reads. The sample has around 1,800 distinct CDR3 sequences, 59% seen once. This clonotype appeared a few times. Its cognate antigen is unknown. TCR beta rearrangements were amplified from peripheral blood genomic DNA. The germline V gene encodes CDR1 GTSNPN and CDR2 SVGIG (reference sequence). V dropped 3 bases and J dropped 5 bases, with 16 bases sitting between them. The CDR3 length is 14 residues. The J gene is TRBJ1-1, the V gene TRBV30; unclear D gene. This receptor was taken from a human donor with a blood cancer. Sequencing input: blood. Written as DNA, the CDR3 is TGTGCCTGGAGCCGGTGGGGTAAAGGGACTGAAGCTTTCTTT. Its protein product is CAWSRWGKGTEAFF.